These 19 T cell receptor beta chains were sequenced from one sample in a study of cytotoxic CD8 clonotypes in ibrutinib-treated CLL. Generated by immunoSEQ multiplex PCR, the TCRdb table keeps only in-frame clones and is missing some. This table holds roughly 180,000 clones, less than 85% found once. Specimen: PBMCs, collected after 24 months of ibrutinib treatment. The receptors originated from a human donor with chronic lymphocytic leukemia.

This chain connects TRBV7-8 to TRBJ1-1; D is ambiguous. The CDR3 covers 12 residues. V gave up 2 bases and J gave up 8 bases, with 9 bases separating them. Per germline, CDR1 SGHVS and CDR2 FQNEAQ. CDR3 sequence: CASSLSGSEAFF. The CDR3 DNA reads TGTGCCAGCAGCTTATCTGGGTCAGAAGCTTTCTTT.

This clone was detected only once. The chain links TRBV6-5 to TRBJ2-1; the D is unclear. Per the germline V gene, CDR1 is MNHEY and CDR2 is SVGAGI. This CDR3 comprises 10 residues. Trimming shortened V by 8 bases and J by 6 bases, and 5 bases separated the two germline ends. The CDR3 spells CASGRNEQFF. CDR3 coding DNA: TGTGCCAGCGGACGCAATGAGCAGTTCTTC.

As DNA, the CDR3 is TGTGCCAGCAGCTTGGCCGCGGCAGGGGGAGGTCAGCCCCAGCATTTT. Translating it yields CASSLAAAGGGQPQHF. The chain links TRBV5-6 to TRBJ1-5; the match to TRBD1 covers 7 bases. The germline V gene encodes CDR1 SGHDT and CDR2 YYEEEE. V shed 0 bases and J 6 bases; nucleotides not matched to a gene: 9. The CDR3 is 16 residues long.

Notes on this clone: Other DNA sequences of this sample code for an identical CDR3. This chain uses TRBV6-5 with TRBJ1-1; possibly TRBD1 for D (5 bases). The V and J ends lost 5 bases and 5 bases respectively, with 18 bases between them. This CDR3 contains 15 residues. Germline CDR1 is MNHEY and CDR2 is SVGAGI. The CDR3 nucleotides are TGTGCCAGCAGTCTAGGGACGGGCGATTGGACTGAAGCTTTCTTT. Residues: CASSLGTGDWTEAFF.

The chain uses TRBV28 and TRBJ1-1; 8 bases agree with TRBD1. Germline V gene data show CDR1 as MDHEN and CDR2 as SYDVKM. V shed 8 bases and J 4 bases; nucleotides not matched to a gene: 6. This CDR3 spans 13 amino acids. CDR3 coding DNA: TGTGCCAGCCGATTAACAGGGGGCACTGAAGCTTTCTTT. Translating it yields CASRLTGGTEAFF.

V gene TRBV2 combines with J gene TRBJ2-4; D gene uncertain. Germline-derived CDR1 and CDR2 are SNHLY and FYNNEI. The CDR3 is made up of 14 amino acids. The germline V and J ends were trimmed by 4 bases and 0 bases, with 7 bases remaining between them. CDR3: CASSVTIAKNIQYF. The CDR3 DNA reads as TGTGCCAGCAGTGTTACAATAGCCAAAAACATTCAGTACTTC.

Only a few counts were recorded for this clone. The V and J genes are TRBV7-2 and TRBJ2-1; weak D call: TRBD2 (6 bases). CDR3 size: 13 residues. From germline, CDR1 is SGHTA and CDR2 FQGNSA. V dropped 3 bases and J dropped 7 bases, with 10 bases sitting between them. CDR3 DNA sequence: TGTGCCAGCAGCTTGTCCGCGGGGAATGAGCAGTTCTTC. Protein sequence: CASSLSAGNEQFF.

The CDR3 DNA reads as TGTGCCAGCAGCCTCGGGCGGACCTACGAGCAGTACTTC. Protein product: CASSLGRTYEQYF. The V gene is TRBV16, the J gene TRBJ2-7; unclear D gene. V dropped 4 bases and J dropped 2 bases, with 9 bases sitting between them. The germline V gene encodes CDR1 KGHSY and CDR2 FQNENV. The CDR3 has 13 amino acids.

The chain couples TRBV19 to TRBJ1-5, with TRBD1 identical over 7 bases. Germline V gives CDR1 LNHDA, CDR2 SQIVND (reference sequence). Trimming removed 7 bases from V and 1 base from J; junction bases left unmatched: 7. The CDR3 is 15 amino acids. The CDR3 bases are TGTGCCAGTACCTACCGGGACAGAAGCAATCAGCCCCAGCATTTT. It yields the protein CASTYRDRSNQPQHF. Filled out from reference TRBV19 and TRBJ1-5, the complete variable domain reads DGGITQSPKYLFRKEGQNVTLSCEQNLNHDAMYWYRQDPGQGLRLIYYSQIVNDFQKGDIAEGYSVSREKKESFPLTVTSAQKNPTAFYLCASTYRDRSNQPQHFGDGTRLSIL.

The rearrangement uses TRBV28 and TRBJ2-7; D is possibly TRBD1 (8 bases). The V and J ends lost 5 bases and 6 bases respectively, with 14 bases between them. The germline V gene has CDR1 MDHEN and CDR2 SYDVKM. The CDR3 has 13 residues. The CDR3 loop is CASSGQGGVEQYF. As DNA, the CDR3 is TGTGCCAGCAGTGGACAGGGAGGGGTCGAGCAGTACTTC.

The rearrangement links TRBV5-8 to TRBJ1-2; D gene uncertain. Trimming cost V 4 bases and J 0 bases, with 7 bases left between them. The CDR3 contains 13 residues. Germline V gene lookup returns CDR1 SGHTS and CDR2 YDEGEE. This CDR3 is CASSPRANYGYTF. The DNA for the CDR3 is TGTGCCAGCAGCCCCCGGGCTAACTATGGCTACACCTTC.

V usage is TRBV27 and J usage is TRBJ2-2; TRBD2 aligns across 7 bases. Germline V gives CDR1 MNHEY, CDR2 SMNVEV (reference sequence). The CDR3 sequence is 14 residues long. V dropped 3 bases and J dropped 3; count of bases not matched to a gene: 1. The CDR3 sequence is CASSFGGDTGELFF. CDR3 DNA sequence: TGTGCCAGCAGTTTTGGGGGGGACACCGGGGAGCTGTTTTTT.

The chain is built from TRBV7-9 and TRBJ2-7, with TRBD2 as a possible D gene (6 bases). The germline V gene encodes CDR1 SEHNR and CDR2 FQNEAQ (reference sequence). Deletions cut 4 bases from V and 0 bases from J, with 10 bases between. The CDR3 sequence is 14 residues long. CDR3 sequence (DNA): TGTGCCAGCAGCTCCGGGACTTTCTCCTACGAGCAGTACTTC. As protein: CASSSGTFSYEQYF.

This chain's CDR3 is CASSPEGTSGRYEQYF. For the CDR3, the DNA is TGCGCCAGCAGCCCCGAAGGGACTAGCGGGAGATACGAGCAGTACTTC. The chain links TRBV4-1 to TRBJ2-7, with 14 bases fitting TRBD2. This CDR3 spans 16 amino acids. The V and J ends lost 4 bases and 4 bases, in that order; junction bases with no gene match: 6. Germline CDR1 is MGHRA and CDR2 is YSYEKL.

The CDR3: CASSQGSGGPTYEQYF. CDR3 DNA sequence: TGCGCCAGCAGCCAAGGGAGCGGGGGGCCAACCTACGAGCAGTACTTC. The chain employs TRBV4-1 and TRBJ2-7; 9 bases line up with TRBD2. The junction had 6 bases not matched to a gene; V was cut back by 1 base and J by 2 bases. The germline gives CDR1 MGHRA, CDR2 YSYEKL. The CDR3 length is 16 residues.

This rearrangement joins TRBV18 to TRBJ2-3, with D possibly called TRBD1 or TRBD2 (5 bases each). The V end was cut by 6 bases, the J end by 4 bases, with 11 bases between. The CDR3 covers 13 residues. Germline-derived CDR1 and CDR2 are KGHSH and LQKENI. CDR3 in amino acids: CASSSRGPDTQYF. The CDR3 region has the DNA TGTGCCAGCTCTTCCCGGGGACCAGATACGCAGTATTTT.

The J gene is TRBJ2-1, the V gene TRBV6-5, with 11 bases lining up with TRBD2. Losses at the gene ends were 2 bases for V and 8 bases for J; bases not matched to a gene: 5. This CDR3 comprises 15 residues. Germline V CDR1 and CDR2: MNHEY, SVGAGI. CDR3 sequence reads: CASSYESSGRYEQFF. The CDR3 DNA reads as TGTGCCAGCAGTTACGAGTCTAGCGGGAGGTATGAGCAGTTCTTC.

This chain links TRBV5-5 with TRBJ2-7; D is undetermined. Trimming shortened V by 2 bases and J by 1 base, and 16 bases separated the two germline ends. Looked up from germline, CDR1 is SGHKS and CDR2 is YYEKEE (reference sequence). The CDR3 loop spans 16 amino acids. This CDR3 is CASSFATPAHSYEQYF. CDR3 nucleotide sequence: TGTGCCAGCAGCTTCGCGACGCCAGCCCATTCCTACGAGCAGTACTTC. Complete variable domain (other parts from reference TRBV5-5 and TRBJ2-7): DAGVTQSPTHLIKTRGQQVTLRCSPISGHKSVSWYQQVLGQGPQFIFQYYEKEERGRGNFPDRFSARQFPNYSSELNVNALLLGDSALYLCASSFATPAHSYEQYFGPGTRLTVT.

The rearrangement uses TRBV7-8 and TRBJ2-2, with D possibly TRBD1 on 5 matching bases. Trimming removed 1 base from V and 5 bases from J, with 8 bases in between. Germline V CDR1 and CDR2: SGHVS, FQNEAQ. The CDR3 has 14 residues. The CDR3 DNA sequence: TGTGCCAGCAGCTTAGATCAGGGAACCGGGGAGCTGTTTTTT. It yields the protein CASSLDQGTGELFF.